This T cell receptor (beta chain) was found in a study of blood T cell repertoires in COVID-19. On the study more broadly: COVID-19 samples from acute and convalescent phases originated in the United States, Italy and Spain.

This clone was detected only once. Assay: immunoSEQ multiplex PCR; the TCRdb copy retains only in-frame clones and omits some. This repertoire shows 35,000 to 45,000 clones, roughly 92% found once; its top ten account for roughly 8.3%. The CDR3 contains 15 residues. The V gene end was trimmed by 1 base and the J gene end by 3 bases; junction bases not matched to a gene: 6. Germline loops: CDR1 SGHVS, CDR2 FQNEAQ. Specimen: peripheral blood. The J gene is TRBJ2-7, the V gene TRBV7-8; 7 bases match TRBD2. This sequence was found in a man over 45 with active COVID-19. CDR3 sequence (DNA): TGTGCCAGCAGCTTAGGAGCGGGAAGCGTCTACGAGCAGTACTTC. Translation: CASSLGAGSVYEQYF.